Listed below are T cell receptor beta chains from one sample, sequenced in a study of untreated major depressive disorder. TCRdb keeps only in-frame clones here, not all; method: immunoSEQ multiplex PCR. Of 15,000 to 20,000 clones in the sample, under 95% were seen once. Sequenced input: CD4+ T cells from PBMCs. The origin of the receptors is a woman aged 40 to 50 with major depressive disorder. Each CDR3 is given with its conserved first and last residue. A D gene is named only where the DNA matches it firmly. Clone sizes are given selectively: once, few, many, or a class where the clone is expanded.

D gene	V gene	clone size	J gene	CDR3 protein	CDR3 DNA
-	TRBV6-1	once	TRBJ2-5	CASRGKGGLVTQYF	TGTGCCAGCAGGGGAAAAGGGGGGTTAGTGACCCAGTACTTC
-	TRBV5-1	-	TRBJ2-3	CASSLDPNTDTQYF	TGCGCCAGCAGCTTGGACCCAAACACAGATACGCAGTATTTT
TRBD1	TRBV10-3	-	TRBJ1-5	CAIRGQTNQPQHF	TGTGCCATCCGGGGACAGACCAATCAGCCCCAGCATTTT
TRBD1	TRBV6-4	-	TRBJ2-1	CASSEETGVYEQFF	TGTGCCAGCAGTGAGGAGACAGGGGTATATGAGCAGTTCTTC
-	TRBV5-1	once	TRBJ1-1	CASSEGNTEAFF	TGCGCCAGCAGTGAGGGGAACACTGAAGCTTTCTTT
-	TRBV19	-	TRBJ1-1	CASSIRLEAFF	TGTGCCAGTAGTATAAGATTAGAAGCTTTCTTT
-	TRBV6-1	-	TRBJ1-5	CASSESSGYYQPQHF	TGTGCCAGCAGTGAGTCGTCAGGGTATTATCAGCCCCAGCATTTT
TRBD1	TRBV5-8	-	TRBJ1-1	CASSFWTGGAAAEAFF	TGTGCCAGCAGCTTCTGGACAGGGGGAGCAGCGGCTGAAGCTTTCTTT
-	TRBV20-1	few	TRBJ1-1	CRVARNTEAFF	TGCAGGGTCGCCAGGAACACTGAAGCTTTCTTT
-	TRBV29-1	-	TRBJ1-2	CSVERGSREYGYTF	TGCAGCGTCGAACGTGGGTCCAGGGAATATGGCTACACCTTC
TRBD2	TRBV5-1	-	TRBJ2-3	CASSMRTSGGSDTQYF	TGCGCCAGCAGCATGAGGACTAGCGGGGGTTCGGATACGCAGTATTTT
-	TRBV11-2	-	TRBJ1-1	CASSFTTSVNTEAFF	TGTGCCAGCAGCTTTACAACCAGTGTGAACACTGAAGCTTTCTTT
TRBD1	TRBV25-1	-	TRBJ2-6	CASKSSAGGWPGANVLTF	TGTGCCAGCAAAAGTTCGGCAGGGGGATGGCCTGGGGCCAACGTCCTGACTTTC
TRBD1	TRBV7-6	-	TRBJ1-1	CASSLGEPRTGLGNTEAFF	TGTGCCAGCAGCTTAGGAGAACCTAGGACAGGGTTGGGGAACACTGAAGCTTTCTTT
-	TRBV18	-	TRBJ1-1	CASSRDRNTEAFF	TGTGCCAGCTCTCGGGACCGGAACACTGAAGCTTTCTTT
-	TRBV2	once	TRBJ2-2	CASTVDRRAGELFF	TGTGCCAGCACCGTGGACAGGAGGGCCGGGGAGCTGTTTTTT
-	TRBV4-1	once	TRBJ2-1	CASSQLLERWANSYNEQFF	TGCGCCAGCAGCCAACTCTTGGAGAGGTGGGCTAACAGTTACAATGAGCAGTTCTTC
-	TRBV25-1	-	TRBJ1-4	CASSEFQSVREKLFF	TGTGCCAGCAGTGAATTTCAGTCAGTTCGAGAAAAACTGTTTTTT
-	TRBV7-9	-	TRBJ2-4	CASSSPENIQYF	TGTGCCAGCAGCTCCCCGGAGAACATTCAGTACTTC
TRBD1	TRBV30	-	TRBJ1-4	CASGGQRGSEKLFF	TGTGCCTCAGGGGGACAGAGGGGAAGTGAAAAACTGTTTTTT
-	TRBV7-2	-	TRBJ2-5	CASSPDFGGGLETQYF	TGTGCCAGCAGCCCCGATTTTGGGGGGGGGCTAGAGACCCAGTACTTC
-	TRBV27	-	TRBJ1-2	CASSLSGRTNYGYTF	TGTGCCAGCAGTTTATCGGGCAGAACTAACTATGGCTACACCTTC
TRBD1	TRBV18	once	TRBJ2-2	CASSPDRVASTGELFF	TGTGCCAGCTCACCAGACAGGGTAGCGTCCACCGGGGAGCTGTTTTTT
-	TRBV5-4	once	TRBJ1-1	CASSRGQPRDTEAFF	TGTGCCAGCAGCCGAGGACAGCCCCGTGACACTGAAGCTTTCTTT
-	TRBV2	-	TRBJ1-5	CASTLDGASNQPQHF	TGTGCCAGCACCCTCGATGGTGCTAGCAATCAGCCCCAGCATTTT
-	TRBV9	-	TRBJ2-5	CASSFRGDQETQYF	TGTGCCAGCAGCTTCAGGGGGGACCAAGAGACCCAGTACTTC
TRBD1	TRBV25-1	-	TRBJ1-1	CASSVQGAGTEAFF	TGTGCCAGCAGTGTACAGGGGGCTGGCACTGAAGCTTTCTTT
-	TRBV13	once	TRBJ2-5	CASSFGAGKTQYF	TGTGCCAGCAGCTTCGGGGCGGGCAAGACCCAGTACTTC
-	TRBV5-4	-	TRBJ2-5	CASSMGPGRRSQETQYF	TGTGCCAGCAGCATGGGTCCGGGACGGCGATCGCAAGAGACCCAGTACTTC
-	TRBV4-2	-	TRBJ1-2	CASSQEVQDTLHYTF	TGTGCCAGCAGCCAAGAGGTGCAGGACACCCTTCACTACACCTTC
-	TRBV19	-	TRBJ1-6	CASSHGYNSPLHF	TGTGCCAGTAGTCATGGGTATAATTCACCCCTCCACTTT
TRBD2	TRBV29-1	once	TRBJ2-1	CSVAGGPTVEQFF	TGCAGCGTCGCGGGGGGGCCTACGGTTGAGCAGTTCTTC
-	TRBV5-1	once	TRBJ1-1	CASSSQGQSTEAFF	TGCGCCAGCAGCTCCCAGGGTCAGAGCACTGAAGCTTTCTTT
TRBD1	TRBV5-4	-	TRBJ1-2	CASSPGQGYGYTF	TGTGCCAGCAGCCCGGGACAGGGATATGGCTACACCTTC
-	TRBV12-5	-	TRBJ1-4	CASGPSGEKLFF	TGTGCTAGTGGTCCCTCGGGGGAAAAACTGTTTTTT
-	TRBV18	-	TRBJ1-5	CASSPRGDSNQPQHF	TGTGCCAGCTCACCTCGGGGGGATAGCAATCAGCCCCAGCATTTT
-	TRBV7-9	-	TRBJ2-5	CASSPYHSGDETQYF	TGTGCCAGCAGCCCGTATCACTCCGGCGATGAGACCCAGTACTTC
-	TRBV10-3	-	TRBJ1-1	CAISDARRGPATEAFF	TGTGCCATCAGTGATGCGAGGAGGGGACCGGCGACTGAAGCTTTCTTT
-	TRBV11-2	-	TRBJ2-1	CASSLDGTPYNEQFF	TGTGCCAGCAGCTTAGACGGAACTCCCTACAATGAGCAGTTCTTC
TRBD1	TRBV19	-	TRBJ1-5	CASSAPTGGLGQPQHF	TGTGCCAGTAGTGCGCCTACAGGGGGCCTGGGTCAGCCCCAGCATTTT
-	TRBV5-1	-	TRBJ2-5	CASSPTLEETQYF	TGCGCCAGCAGCCCGACTTTGGAGGAGACCCAGTACTTC
-	TRBV5-1	-	TRBJ2-3	CASSFLPGRQDTQYF	TGCGCCAGCAGCTTCCTACCGGGACGCCAGGATACGCAGTATTTT
-	TRBV20-1	-	TRBJ1-2	CRGGGDDGYTF	TGCAGGGGCGGGGGAGACGATGGCTACACCTTC
TRBD1	TRBV5-4	-	TRBJ1-1	CASSPIGTVMNTEAFF	TGTGCCAGCAGCCCTATCGGGACAGTTATGAACACTGAAGCTTTCTTT
-	TRBV5-1	-	TRBJ1-2	CASSLEGYGYTF	TGCGCCAGCAGCTTGGAGGGTTATGGCTACACCTTC
-	TRBV11-3	-	TRBJ1-1	CASSLEEGEAFF	TGTGCCAGCAGCTTAGAGGAAGGTGAAGCTTTCTTT
-	TRBV9	-	TRBJ1-4	CASSVSPRSNEKLFF	TGTGCCAGCAGCGTTAGCCCCCGGAGTAACGAAAAACTGTTTTTT
TRBD1	TRBV2	-	TRBJ1-5	CASRRDRASNQPQHF	TGTGCCAGTCGCCGGGACAGGGCCAGCAATCAGCCCCAGCATTTT
-	TRBV9	-	TRBJ1-2	CASSPSGDSYGYTF	TGTGCCAGCAGCCCTAGTGGGGACTCCTATGGCTACACCTTC
-	TRBV5-6	-	TRBJ1-2	CASSLTATNYGYTF	TGTGCCAGCAGCTTGACAGCGACTAACTATGGCTACACCTTC
-	TRBV7-9	-	TRBJ1-2	CASSLEGAGSGYTF	TGTGCCAGCAGCTTAGAGGGAGCAGGGTCTGGCTACACCTTC
TRBD2	TRBV7-7	once	TRBJ2-5	CASSQGLAGAAETQYF	TGTGCTAGCAGCCAGGGACTAGCGGGGGCCGCAGAGACCCAGTACTTC
-	TRBV6-5	-	TRBJ1-3	CASSYSRDGVGNTIYF	TGTGCCAGCAGTTACTCTCGGGACGGAGTAGGAAACACCATATATTTT
TRBD1	TRBV11-2	-	TRBJ1-1	CASSLGSWGQTEAFF	TGTGCCAGCAGCTTAGGTTCGTGGGGACAGACTGAAGCTTTCTTT
-	TRBV2	-	TRBJ1-4	CASRGSGAGNEKLFF	TGTGCCAGCAGGGGGTCAGGGGCGGGTAATGAAAAACTGTTTTTT
-	TRBV11-2	-	TRBJ2-3	CASSKNGVAYDTQYF	TGTGCCAGCAGCAAAAATGGGGTAGCATATGATACGCAGTATTTT